These T cell receptor beta chains were read from a single sample in a study of technical replicates of blood from a few donors. Produced via immunoSEQ multiplex PCR; TCRdb's table is partial and in-frame only. The top ten hold 0.39% of the sample, which has under 65,000 clones, about 96% seen once. Sequenced material: T cells isolated from PBMCs. The receptors come from a human donor in good health. Both conserved end residues are part of each CDR3. A D gene is named only where the DNA matches it firmly. Clone sizes are given selectively: once, few, many, or a class where the clone is expanded.

D	J	size	V	DNA	CDR3
-	TRBJ2-7	-	TRBV2	TGTGCCAGCAGTGTATTAGCTACCTACGAGCAGTACTTC	CASSVLATYEQYF
-	TRBJ2-5	-	TRBV6-4	TGTGCCAGCAGTGAAACGCCCAGGGGCAGGGAGACCCAGTACTTC	CASSETPRGRETQYF
TRBD2	TRBJ2-7	-	TRBV9	TGTGCCAGCAGCCCATACCCTAGCGGGGCCTCCTACGAGCAGTACTTC	CASSPYPSGASYEQYF
-	TRBJ1-2	-	TRBV19	TGTGCCAGTAGTATTCGCTATGGCTACACCTTC	CASSIRYGYTF
-	TRBJ1-4	-	TRBV10-1	TGCGCCAGCAGTTCAGGGGCCGCAACTAATGAAAAACTGTTTTTT	CASSSGAATNEKLFF
-	TRBJ1-1	-	TRBV2	TGTGCCAGCAGTGAAGACGGGGGGACTGATGAAGCTTTCTTT	CASSEDGGTDEAFF
TRBD2	TRBJ2-7	-	TRBV5-6	TGTGCCAGCAGCTACGGACTAGCGGTAGCCTACGAGCAGTACTTC	CASSYGLAVAYEQYF
-	TRBJ1-1	-	TRBV5-1	TGCGCCAGCAGCTTGGCTCTGGGAGGCACTGAAGCTTTCTTT	CASSLALGGTEAFF
TRBD1	TRBJ2-2	-	TRBV6-1	TGTGCCAGCAGGGAACAGGGGTTCACCGGGGAGCTGTTTTTT	CASREQGFTGELFF
-	TRBJ2-5	-	TRBV13	TGTGCCAGCAGCTTTTATGGAGCTCAAGAGACCCAGTACTTC	CASSFYGAQETQYF
TRBD1	TRBJ1-2	-	TRBV10-3	TGTGCCATCAGTTACAGGGGGGGAGGCTACACCTTC	CAISYRGGGYTF
-	TRBJ1-2	-	TRBV25-1	TGTGCCAGCAGGTCTCCCCTTGCGGGTGACTATGGCTACACCTTC	CASRSPLAGDYGYTF
TRBD2	TRBJ2-7	-	TRBV28	TGTGCCAGCACTAGCCCCGGGGGGGATAGGAACGAGCAGTACTTC	CASTSPGGDRNEQYF
TRBD2	TRBJ2-1	-	TRBV5-4	TGTGCCAGCAGCTTAGCGGGACTAGCGGAAATTTTCTCCTACAATGAGCAGTTCTTC	CASSLAGLAEIFSYNEQFF
TRBD2	TRBJ2-7	once	TRBV5-1	TGCGCCAGCAGCTCTAGCGGGAGGTCCTACGAGCAGTACTTC	CASSSSGRSYEQYF
-	TRBJ1-5	-	TRBV19	TGTGCCAGTAGTATAGCGGGGATCGATCAGCCCCAGCATTTT	CASSIAGIDQPQHF